The entry below gives a single TCR beta chain sequence along with its context. The CDR3 extends over 15 amino acids. Germline CDR1 and CDR2: SGHRS and YFSETQ. With V trimmed by 4 bases and J by 1 base, 5 bases remained unmatched. These data are taken from a study of blood T cell repertoires in COVID-19. Study background: Specimens from acute and convalescent COVID-19 originated in the United States, Italy and Spain. Sources were T cells, B-cell-depleted T cells, or PBMCs; the material itself was cDNA or gDNA.

Original methodology: Amplifying reference gene primers gave estimates of nucleated cell counts. TCRdb's table, derived via immunoSEQ multiplex PCR, lists solely in-frame clones and lacks some. V, J and clone size are taken as reported in that table, and D and trimming were inferred from the DNA itself. The repertoire holds roughly 300,000 clones, with around 83% as singletons. Source material: peripheral blood. The gene calls are TRBV5-1 and TRBJ1-1; 9 bases map to TRBD1. The TCR comes from a woman in her 50s with acute or convalescent COVID-19. CDR3 region: CASSEQGAGNTEAFF. In DNA, the CDR3 is TGCGCCAGCAGCGAACAGGGGGCCGGGAACACTGAAGCTTTCTTT. Combining the CDR3 with reference TRBV5-1 and TRBJ1-1 gives the whole variable domain KAGVTQTPRYLIKTRGQQVTLSCSPISGHRSVSWYQQTPGQGLQFLFEYFSETQRNKGNFPGRFSGRQFSNSRSEMNVSTLELGDSALYLCASSEQGAGNTEAFFGQGTRLTVV.